This TCR beta chain originates from a study of blood T cell repertoires in COVID-19. Study details: Sites in the United States, Italy and Spain provided acute and convalescent COVID-19 samples.

Methods used by the authors: By means of reference gene primer amplification, nucleated cell counts were estimated. The table came from immunoSEQ multiplex PCR; TCRdb's copy has only in-frame clones and leaves some out. The V and J calls and clone size are taken from that table; D and trimming were inferred from the DNA. The sample consists of about 150,000 clones, approximately 86% of them appearing once. The source material was peripheral blood. This TCR derives from a woman in her 70s with acute or convalescent COVID-19.

CDR3 residues: CASMDRGVSPLGGMNTEAFF. The CDR3 DNA follows: TGTGCCAGTATGGACAGGGGGGTCTCTCCTCTCGGGGGCATGAACACTGAAGCTTTCTTT. The chain links TRBV19 to TRBJ1-1, with 10 positions matching TRBD1. CDR3 length: 20 amino acids. CDR1 LNHDA and CDR2 SQIVND come from the germline V gene (reference sequence). Trimming took 7 bases from V and 0 from J; bases not matched to a gene: 20.